The 27 T cell receptor beta chains below come from one sample, sequenced in a study of control samples from healthy donors and cancer patients. Profiled with immunoSEQ multiplex PCR; TCRdb holds only in-frame clones, not every one. The profile shows 100,000 to 150,000 clones, 85% to 95% of them singletons. Sequenced material: PBMCs. These receptor sequences come from a man older than 75 with head and neck cancer.

Here the CDR3 reads CASSGRGGEEQYF. The CDR3 nucleotides read TGCGCCAGCAGTGGGAGAGGGGGTGAGGAGCAGTACTTC. V usage is TRBV10-1 and J usage is TRBJ2-7, with a possible D match to TRBD1 (6 bases). CDR3 length equals 13 residues. V lost 4 bases to trimming and J lost 7 bases, with 14 bases between them. Germline lookup yields CDR1 WNHNN and CDR2 SYGVQD (reference sequence).

The chain is built from TRBV10-2 and TRBJ2-2, with 11 nucleotides matching TRBD2. CDR3 size: 16 residues. J lost 1 base, V lost 6 bases, and 4 bases had no gene match. Germline assignment: CDR1 WSHSY and CDR2 SAAADI. The CDR3 DNA follows: TGCGCCAGCAGCCCGGGACTAGCGGTGAACACCGGGGAGCTGTTTTTT. Protein product: CASSPGLAVNTGELFF.

V gene TRBV18 combines with J gene TRBJ2-7, with D hard to call. The CDR3 consists of 13 residues. CDR1 is KGHSH and CDR2 is LQKENI in the germline V gene. Trimming pared 4 bases from V and 0 bases from J, leaving 7 bases between. The CDR3 bases are TGTGCCAGCTCACTCGACGCCTCCTACGAGCAGTACTTC. It yields the protein CASSLDASYEQYF.

The gene calls are TRBV29-1 and TRBJ2-5; D possibly corresponds to TRBD1 (6 bases). Per germline, CDR1 SQVTM and CDR2 ANQGSEA. Trimming took off 3 bases at V and 2 bases at J, with 16 bases between the two ends. CDR3 length: 15 residues. CDR3 amino acids: CSVDPRDILQETQYF. CDR3 coding DNA: TGCAGCGTTGACCCTCGGGACATCCTACAAGAGACCCAGTACTTC.

This chain joins TRBV21-1 and TRBJ2-7. TRBV21-1 is shown as a pseudogene. The CDR3 is 20 residues long. CDR3 sequence: CASSKGVGHPIRASDYEQYF. CDR3 coding DNA: TGTGCCAGCAGCAAAGGGGTCGGCCACCCAATTAGGGCTTCCGACTACGAGCAGTACTTC.

The chain recombines TRBV27 with TRBJ2-3; TRBD2 might be the D (5 bases). CDR1 MNHEY and CDR2 SMNVEV come from the germline V gene (reference sequence). V lost 2 bases and J 7 bases, leaving 16 bases between the germline ends. The CDR3 consists of 15 residues. CDR3 in amino acids: CASSLGGGPLYTQYF. CDR3 sequence (DNA): TGTGCCAGCAGTTTAGGTGGCGGGCCATTATATACGCAGTATTTT.

The genes are TRBV19 and TRBJ1-5, with D unresolved. Germline-derived CDR1 and CDR2 are LNHDA and SQIVND (reference sequence). Between the trimmed V and J ends, which lost 3 bases and 4 bases, there was a span of 19 bases. The CDR3 totals 17 residues. As DNA, the CDR3 is TGTGCCAGTAGTATTGGTCCCCGTATCCTGAGGAATCAGCCCCAGCATTTT. Residues: CASSIGPRILRNQPQHF.

The genes are TRBV21-1 and TRBJ2-5; the listed D gene, TRBD1, was not tested against the DNA. TRBV21-1 is termed a pseudogene. The CDR3 length is 14 residues. The CDR3 DNA follows: TGTGCCAGCAGCAAAGAAGGGGCCCAAGAGACCCAGTACTTC. Residues: CASSKEGAQETQYF.

The J gene is TRBJ1-2, the V gene TRBV5-1; 7 positions match TRBD1. V shed 1 base and J 5 bases; nucleotides not matched to a gene: 2. The germline V gene has CDR1 SGHRS and CDR2 YFSETQ. CDR3 length equals 13 residues. This CDR3 reads CASSLSQGYGYTF. In nucleotides, the CDR3 is TGCGCCAGCAGCTTGTCACAGGGGTATGGCTACACCTTC. Supplemented by reference TRBV5-1 and TRBJ1-2, the full variable domain reads KAGVTQTPRYLIKTRGQQVTLSCSPISGHRSVSWYQQTPGQGLQFLFEYFSETQRNKGNFPGRFSGRQFSNSRSEMNVSTLELGDSALYLCASSLSQGYGYTFGSGTRLTVV.

This chain links TRBV19 with TRBJ1-3; D gene unclear. The CDR3 consists of 14 residues. V shed 7 bases and J shed 1 base, with 11 bases lying between them. CDR1 and CDR2 from the germline V gene are LNHDA and SQIVND (reference sequence). The CDR3 DNA reads as TGTGCCAGTACTAACAGTATTTCTGGAAACACCATATATTTT. It is translated as CASTNSISGNTIYF.

The chain employs TRBV10-1 and TRBJ2-7, with 9 bases fitting TRBD2. In germline, CDR1 is WNHNN, CDR2 SYGVQD (reference sequence). V gave up 1 base and J gave up 6 bases; unmatched junction bases: 1. This CDR3 has 13 residues. CDR3 sequence reads: CASSELLAGEQYF. CDR3 DNA sequence: TGCGCCAGCAGTGAGTTACTAGCGGGCGAGCAGTACTTC.

This chain connects TRBV5-1 to TRBJ1-3, with D unresolved. V dropped 4 bases and J dropped 1 base, with 9 bases sitting between them. The germline gives CDR1 SGHRS, CDR2 YFSETQ. CDR3 length: 14 amino acids. For the CDR3, the DNA is TGCGCCAGCAGCAAAACAGAGTCTGGAAACACCATATATTTT. Amino acids: CASSKTESGNTIYF.

The V gene is TRBV6-1, the J gene TRBJ1-1; TRBD1 is a possible D gene (5 bases). Germline-derived CDR1 and CDR2 are MNHNS and SASEGT. V gave up 3 bases and J gave up 13 bases, with 18 bases separating them. The CDR3 is 13 residues long. CDR3 region: CASSEGVERADFF. CDR3 coding DNA: TGTGCCAGCAGTGAGGGGGTAGAGCGGGCCGATTTCTTT.

The rearrangement uses TRBV28 and TRBJ1-2; TRBD1 agrees at 7 bases. Trimming took 6 bases from V and 3 from J; bases not matched to a gene: 16. Germline V gene lookup returns CDR1 MDHEN and CDR2 SYDVKM. The CDR3 is 17 residues long. The CDR3 spells CASRNPAGAGGDYGYTF. The CDR3 nucleotides read TGTGCCAGCAGGAACCCCGCGGGGGCAGGGGGTGACTATGGCTACACCTTC.

V gene TRBV19 combines with J gene TRBJ2-5; D ambiguous. This CDR3 spans 13 amino acids. Germline V gene data show CDR1 as LNHDA and CDR2 as SQIVND (reference sequence). Trimming stripped 3 bases from V and 3 bases from J, with 8 bases between. CDR3 coding DNA: TGTGCCAGTAGTATGGGCAGAGAAGAGACCCAGTACTTC. Encoded protein: CASSMGREETQYF.

Regarding this clone: Its ends do not fully match the called genes, so a read error is possible. The chain has TRBV5-1 and TRBJ1-2; D unclear. This CDR3 spans 12 amino acids. Germline CDR1 is SGHRS and CDR2 is YFSETQ. CDR3 protein: CASSRDGRGNHF. The CDR3 nucleotides are TGCGCCAGCAGCCGCGACGGACGGGGAAACCACTTC.

This sequence joins TRBV7-2 and TRBJ2-7, with 7 bases fitting TRBD1. The trim removed 6 bases at V and 3 bases at J, leaving 5 bases unmatched. The CDR3 is 13 residues long. Germline CDR1 reads SGHTA; CDR2 reads FQGNSA. The CDR3 bases are TGTGCCAGCAGTCTCCGGGACAGCTACGAGCAGTACTTC. Encoded protein: CASSLRDSYEQYF. The full variable domain, completed using reference TRBV7-2 and TRBJ2-7, is GAGVSQSPSNKVTEKGKDVELRCDPISGHTALYWYRQSLGQGLEFLIYFQGNSAPDKSGLPSDRFSAERTGGSVSTLTIQRTQQEDSAVYLCASSLRDSYEQYFGPGTRLTVT.

The chain joins TRBV30 to TRBJ2-7; D may be TRBD2 (5 bases). The V end lost 0 bases, the J end lost 5 bases, and 20 bases lay between the germline ends. The germline V gene has CDR1 GTSNPN and CDR2 SVGIG (reference sequence). This CDR3 comprises 16 residues. CDR3 in amino acids: CAWSVHFPRLPDEQYF. CDR3 nucleotides: TGTGCCTGGAGTGTACACTTCCCCCGACTACCCGACGAGCAGTACTTC.

The V and J genes are TRBV12-5 and TRBJ1-4; D ambiguous. Germline CDR1 LGHNT, CDR2 FRNRAP. The CDR3 spans 15 residues. Trimming took off 0 bases at V and 8 bases at J, with 13 bases between the two ends. DNA for the CDR3: TGTGCTAGTGGTTTGGTCCCCGGATGGGAGGAAAAACTGTTTTTT. Residues: CASGLVPGWEEKLFF.

The chain has TRBV2 and TRBJ1-1; unclear D gene. CDR3 size: 18 residues. Trimming removed 2 bases at V and 2 bases at J, with 21 bases between. CDR1 SNHLY and CDR2 FYNNEI come from the germline V gene. CDR3 bases: TGTGCCAGCAGTGAAACCCCCTCACCTCGTTGGGGTAACACTGAAGCTTTCTTT. Translating gives CASSETPSPRWGNTEAFF. Drawing the rest from reference TRBV2 and TRBJ1-1, the complete variable domain is EPEVTQTPSHQVTQMGQEVILRCVPISNHLYFYWYRQILGQKVEFLVSFYNNEISEKSEIFDDQFSVERPDGSNFTLKIRSTKLEDSAMYFCASSETPSPRWGNTEAFFGQGTRLTVV.

This chain joins TRBV2 and TRBJ2-1; D possibly corresponds to TRBD2 (5 bases). The CDR3 has 16 residues. The germline V and J ends were trimmed by 6 bases and 0 bases, with 15 bases remaining between them. The V gene's germline CDR1 is SNHLY and CDR2 FYNNEI. This chain's CDR3 is CASSRQGRASYNEQFF. The CDR3 DNA reads as TGTGCCAGCAGCCGTCAAGGGCGGGCCTCCTACAATGAGCAGTTCTTC. The variable domain in full, with the rest retrieved from reference TRBV2 and TRBJ2-1, is EPEVTQTPSHQVTQMGQEVILRCVPISNHLYFYWYRQILGQKVEFLVSFYNNEISEKSEIFDDQFSVERPDGSNFTLKIRSTKLEDSAMYFCASSRQGRASYNEQFFGPGTRLTVL.

This clone was detected a few times. The V and J genes are TRBV19 and TRBJ2-1; tentative D call: TRBD2 (6 bases). The germline V and J ends were trimmed by 2 bases and 0 bases, with 11 bases remaining between them. The germline gives CDR1 LNHDA, CDR2 SQIVND (reference sequence). CDR3 length: 16 residues. The CDR3 loop is CASSILARSSYNEQFF. CDR3 nucleotide sequence: TGTGCCAGTAGTATACTAGCGAGAAGCTCCTACAATGAGCAGTTCTTC.

CDR3 DNA sequence: TGTGCCAGCGCTGCAGATTTCGGCCACAATGAGCAGTTCTTC. Amino acid sequence: CASAADFGHNEQFF. The chain combines TRBV27 with TRBJ2-1; D remains unclear. This CDR3 has 14 residues. V lost 8 bases and J lost 5, with 16 bases in between. From germline, CDR1 is MNHEY and CDR2 SMNVEV (reference sequence).

The chain links TRBV6-6 to TRBJ2-7, with 7 bases that match TRBD1. The CDR3 runs 13 residues. CDR1 MNHNY and CDR2 SVGAGI come from the germline V gene (reference sequence). V shed 6 bases and J 3 bases; nucleotides not matched to a gene: 5. The CDR3 region has the DNA TGTGCCAGCAGCCCGGGACAGTACTACGAGCAGTACTTC. It codes for CASSPGQYYEQYF.

The chain uses TRBV5-1 and TRBJ1-5; D gene ambiguous. The V gene lost 0 bases and the J gene lost 7 bases, with 8 bases spanning the gap. CDR3 length: 13 amino acids. Germline CDR1 SGHRS, CDR2 YFSETQ. The CDR3 region is CASSLGLNQPQHF. CDR3 coding DNA: TGCGCCAGCAGCTTGGGGCTAAACCAGCCCCAGCATTTT.

DNA of the CDR3: TGTGCCTGGAGTGTTTCTTGGGTCGGTAGCAATCAGCCCCAGCATTTT. As protein: CAWSVSWVGSNQPQHF. The chain links TRBV30 to TRBJ1-5; D call uncertain. The CDR3 runs to 16 residues. Germline values: CDR1 GTSNPN, CDR2 SVGIG (reference sequence). Trimming took off 0 bases at V and 0 bases at J, with 12 bases between the two ends.

The chain employs TRBV7-9 and TRBJ2-7; 7 positions match TRBD2. Germline-derived CDR1 and CDR2 are SEHNR and FQNEAQ (reference sequence). This CDR3 contains 15 residues. V dropped 5 bases and J dropped 5; count of bases not matched to a gene: 12. The CDR3 spells CASSQRGGEVNEQYF. In DNA, the CDR3 is TGTGCCAGCAGCCAGCGGGGAGGGGAAGTGAACGAGCAGTACTTC. The whole variable domain, filled in from reference TRBV7-9 and TRBJ2-7, reads DTGVSQNPRHKITKRGQNVTFRCDPISEHNRLYWYRQTLGQGPEFLTYFQNEAQLEKSRLLSDRFSAERPKGSFSTLEIQRTEQGDSAMYLCASSQRGGEVNEQYFGPGTRLTVT.